This TCR beta chain was captured by sequencing in a study of CD8 T cells in Susac syndrome. V shed 0 bases and J shed 4 bases, with 2 bases lying between them. This CDR3 region has 12 residues. Germline-derived CDR1 and CDR2 are SGHRS and YFSETQ. RNA amounts of roughly 0.45 to 1 ug underwent reverse transcription with random hexamers. Amplification of TCR beta CDR3 used immunoSEQ multiplex PCR across 54 Vbeta and 13 Jbeta. TCRdb re-called the immunoSEQ multiplex PCR reads with MiXCR, one entry per CDR3 protein. The sample consists of about 140,000 distinct CDR3 sequences, around 94% of them appearing once. TEMRA cells were FACS-enriched, unlike CD8+ and CD4+ T cells, which were negatively isolated.

Sequencing was carried out using CD4+ T cells from PBMCs. The chain combines TRBV5-1 with TRBJ1-3; D is ambiguous. The receptor comes from a human donor in good health. CDR3 DNA sequence: TGCGCCAGCAGCTTGGAAGGAAACACCATATATTTT. It yields the protein CASSLEGNTIYF.